Listed below are T cell receptor beta chains from one sample, sequenced in a study of control samples from healthy donors and cancer patients. Sequenced by immunoSEQ multiplex PCR; TCRdb stores in-frame clones only, minus some. The table shows 150,000 to 200,000 clones, with roughly 94% occurring only once. The sequenced sample was blood. These receptors all come from a woman in her forties in good health. CDR3s leave out the opening cysteine and the closing phenylalanine or tryptophan. Clone size, where shown, is once, few, many, or a class for clones that have expanded.

>.|TRBV7-9
ASSLTGSEAF
>.|TRBV18
ASSASTENYGYT
>.|TRBV18
ASSYKGTDSSYEQY
>.|TRBV6-5
ASSIGGGSGNTIY
>.|TRBV7-2
ASTRRSSYEQY
>.|TRBV4-3
ASSGKDTSTGELF
>.|TRBV18
ASSPGQLQVGYGYT
>.|TRBV28
ASSLRLAGGKETQY
>.|TRBV7-9
ASRLSSQNTEAF
>.|TRBV6-2/TRBV6-3
ASSANGFGTVNTEAF
>.|TRBV5-1
ASSWGGGAHTEAF
>.|TRBV6-1
ASSDVTGSIQPQH
>.|TRBV11-3
ASSARGTDTLY
>.|TRBV15
ATSWGQGVGGNTIY
>.|TRBV5-6
ASSLAGSRGNTIY
>.|TRBV27
ASMSGGRVTEAF
>few|TRBV5-6
ASSRGHGNQPQH
>.|TRBV4-2
ASSHNFDNQPQH
>.|TRBV28
ASDSPLAKNIQY
>.|TRBV27
ASKKTGTGVYEQY
>.|TRBV19
ASNKNTGGYRAF
>.|TRBV5-4
ASSRRELAGGDTQY
>.|TRBV10-3
AISDPTTNYGYT
>.|TRBV25-1
ASRSAVGTSYEQY
>.|TRBV19
ASREGHYTEAF
>.|TRBV11-2
ASSLSTGFGGYT
>.|TRBV5-5
ASSGTGQSGEKLF
>.|TRBV18
ASSPRSDTQY
>.|TRBV19
ASTPIGIGGNTEAF
>.|TRBV6-2/TRBV6-3
ASSNLDGVQGPQH
>.|TRBV5-1
ASSLAEVRTQY
>.|TRBV24-1
ATCRTGWDEQY
>.|TRBV5-1
ASSLDAASGEKLF
>.|TRBV5-6
ASSFGTGASDEQF
>.|TRBV5-1
ASQGNTGELF
>.|TRBV7-2
ASSLLGAATGELF
>.|TRBV7-2
ASAARGFGEQF
>.|TRBV5-1
ASSSRFSRGTYNEQF
>.|TRBV6-2/TRBV6-3
ASSYSPNEQF
>once|TRBV5-1
ASRSGLAPPDTQY
>.|TRBV7-9
ASSSVAGQETQY
>.|TRBV9
ASSADGGTEAF
>.|TRBV7-9
ASSLARTSTDTQY
>.|TRBV18
ASSPQGNQETQY
>.|TRBV4-1
ASSQDLGYTEAF
>.|TRBV6-5
ASRATDGGHNTIY
>.|TRBV21-1
ASSKSGWGSAPSVGGYT
>once|TRBV6-5
ASSFGQGSYEQY
>.|TRBV19
ASSIRQGSQPQH
>.|TRBV6-2/TRBV6-3
ASSNQGVLGELF
>.|TRBV7-2
ASSLDRRANTGELF
>.|TRBV19
ASTPTGGAYNEQF
>.|TRBV18
ASSPTTGTGEETQY